This is a list of T cell receptor beta chains from one sample in a study of identical twins. TCRdb used MiXCR to reprocess the 5' RACE reads, holding one entry per CDR3 protein. Of 350,000 to 500,000 distinct CDR3 sequences listed, 15% to 20% were seen once; the top ten hold around 12%. Source material: naive T cells sorted from blood. Every receptor here comes from a man aged 45-65 years in good health. The CDR3 runs from the conserved cysteine through the conserved F or W. D genes are given only for firm matches. Rows may omit the clone size; those that give it use once, few, many or a size class.

abundance	v_gene	d_gene	j_gene	CDR3nt	CDR3aa
many	TRBV5-5	NA	TRBJ2-5	TGTGCCAGCAGCTTGGAACTAGCTAGGTTGGAGACCCAGTACTTC	CASSLELARLETQYF
many	TRBV6-5	NA	TRBJ2-1	TGTGCCAGCACGATGTACAATGAGCAGTTCTTC	CASTMYNEQFF
few	TRBV28	TRBD1	TRBJ2-5	TGTGCCAGCACCCTAGGCGGGACAGGACAAGAGACCCAGTACTTC	CASTLGGTGQETQYF
many	TRBV5-1	NA	TRBJ1-1	TGCGCCAGCAGCTTCGGCGGGGGATTGGACACTGAAGCTTTCTTT	CASSFGGGLDTEAFF
few	TRBV15	NA	TRBJ1-2	TGTGCCACCAGCAGAGGCAGGGGCGCAAACTATGGCTACACCTTC	CATSRGRGANYGYTF
NA	TRBV12-3/TRBV12-4	NA	TRBJ1-5	TGTGCCAGCAGTGAATTGGGGGGGAATCAGCCCCAGCATTTT	CASSELGGNQPQHF
few	TRBV6-5	NA	TRBJ1-2	TGTGCCAGCAGTTACAGGGACATCAGTTATGGCTACACCTTC	CASSYRDISYGYTF
many	TRBV5-1	TRBD1	TRBJ1-2	TGCGCCAGCAGCTCGTCCGGGACAGGAACCTATGGCTACACCTTC	CASSSSGTGTYGYTF
few	TRBV15	TRBD1	TRBJ1-4	TGTGCCACCAGCAGAGATCCCTCACAGGGGAGAAATGAAAAACTGTTTTTT	CATSRDPSQGRNEKLFF
many	TRBV28	TRBD1	TRBJ1-2	TGTGCCAGCAGTTCGCGGCGGACAGGGTTGAACTATGGCTACACCTTC	CASSSRRTGLNYGYTF
few	TRBV7-3	TRBD1	TRBJ2-2	TGTGCCAGCAGCTCAGCGGGACAGGGTAACACCGGGGAGCTGTTTTTT	CASSSAGQGNTGELFF
NA	TRBV19	TRBD1	TRBJ2-7	TGTGCCAGTACCCCGGGACAGGGGGCATACGAGCAGTACTTC	CASTPGQGAYEQYF
NA	TRBV24-1	TRBD2	TRBJ2-1	TGTGCCACCAAGGGCGGGAGCCGCTCCTACAATGAGCAGTTCTTC	CATKGGSRSYNEQFF
NA	TRBV18	TRBD1	TRBJ2-1	TGTGCCAGCCTGACAGGGGGTATAGGAAATGAGCAGTTCTTC	CASLTGGIGNEQFF
NA	TRBV19	TRBD2	TRBJ2-7	TGTGCCAGTAGTCTGACTGTGGCGGGAGTCTACGAGCAGTACTTC	CASSLTVAGVYEQYF
few	TRBV20-1	TRBD2	TRBJ2-5	TGCAGTGCTAGAGTAGCGGGAGAAGAGACCCAGTACTTC	CSARVAGEETQYF
many	TRBV29-1	TRBD1	TRBJ2-7	TGCAGTACACAGGGGGGGGGACAGGGAGACTACGAGCAGTACTTC	CSTQGGGQGDYEQYF
many	TRBV7-2	NA	TRBJ2-2	TGTGCCAGCAGCTTGGGGGGGCCGGCCGGGGAGCTGTTTTTT	CASSLGGPAGELFF
few	TRBV4-1	NA	TRBJ2-3	TGCGCCAGCAGCCGGGAGAAGACACCAACTAGCACAGATACGCAGTATTTT	CASSREKTPTSTDTQYF
many	TRBV11-2	TRBD2	TRBJ2-3	TGTGCCAGCAGCCCACACAGATCTTCGACTAGCGGGCAAGACACAGATACGCAGTATTTT	CASSPHRSSTSGQDTDTQYF
NA	TRBV20-1	TRBD1	TRBJ2-7	TGCAGTGCTTACAGGGGGGTACGGAGCTCCTACGAGCAGTACTTC	CSAYRGVRSSYEQYF
few	TRBV7-8	TRBD1	TRBJ2-2	TGTGCCAGCAGCTTAGGTTCGACAGGGGGAACCGGGGAGCTGTTTTTT	CASSLGSTGGTGELFF
many	TRBV28	NA	TRBJ2-1	TGTGCCAGCATGGGAGCAACCTCCTACAATGAGCAGTTCTTC	CASMGATSYNEQFF
NA	TRBV11-2	NA	TRBJ2-5	TGTGCCAGCAGCGAAACCGACAGGATAGGGACCCAGTACTTC	CASSETDRIGTQYF
many	TRBV12-3/TRBV12-4	TRBD1	TRBJ2-2	TGTGCCAGCAGTTCATCTATCGGGACAGGGGTCACCGGGGAGCTGTTTTTT	CASSSSIGTGVTGELFF
NA	TRBV24-1	NA	TRBJ1-4	TGTGCCACCAGTGATCCCAGGTCAACTAATGAAAAACTGTTTTTT	CATSDPRSTNEKLFF
many	TRBV20-1	TRBD2	TRBJ2-1	TGCAGTGCACAACTAGCGGGAGGGCCGGGTGAGCAGTTCTTC	CSAQLAGGPGEQFF
few	TRBV3-1	TRBD1	TRBJ2-7	TGTGCCAGCACCCAAGGGACAGGGGGAGTCTACGAGCAGTACTTC	CASTQGTGGVYEQYF
many	TRBV6-5	TRBD1	TRBJ2-7	TGTGCCAGCAGTAACCGGGACAGGACCTACGAGCAGTACTTC	CASSNRDRTYEQYF
NA	TRBV12-3/TRBV12-4	NA	TRBJ1-5	TGTGCCAGCAGTACTGGAGGGGGTTTCAATCAGCCCCAGCATTTT	CASSTGGGFNQPQHF
many	TRBV29-1	NA	TRBJ2-3	TGCAGCGTTCAGGGGGGGACAGATACGCAGTATTTT	CSVQGGTDTQYF
many	TRBV6-5	NA	TRBJ2-2	TGTGCCAGCAGTTACTCGACTACGAGCGGGGAGCTGTTTTTT	CASSYSTTSGELFF
few	TRBV4-2	NA	TRBJ2-6	TGTGCCAGCAGCCAAACTCCGGCGGAGGCCAACGTCCTGACTTTC	CASSQTPAEANVLTF
few	TRBV11-2	TRBD1	TRBJ1-4	TGTGCCAGCAGCTCGACAGGGGCCAGCGCTAATGAAAAACTGTTTTTT	CASSSTGASANEKLFF
NA	TRBV20-1	TRBD2	TRBJ2-1	TGCAGTGCTAGAACTAGCGGATCTTATTACAATGAGCAGTTCTTC	CSARTSGSYYNEQFF
NA	TRBV5-1	NA	TRBJ1-2	TGCGCCAGCAGCTTGGCCGGGCCTAATGGCTACACCTTC	CASSLAGPNGYTF
many	TRBV11-2	TRBD2	TRBJ2-5	TGTGCCAGCAGCTTAGCCCTGACTAGCTTTGTTGAGACCCAGTACTTC	CASSLALTSFVETQYF
NA	TRBV10-3	NA	TRBJ1-5	TGTGCCATCAGTGTTTCCAGGGCCGATCAGCCCCAGCATTTT	CAISVSRADQPQHF
few	TRBV7-2	NA	TRBJ2-1	TGTGCCAGCGGCTCCTCCGTGGGTGAGCAGTTCTTC	CASGSSVGEQFF
NA	TRBV9	TRBD2	TRBJ2-3	TGTGCCAGCAGCGTAGGATCCAGCGGGAACACAGATACGCAGTATTTT	CASSVGSSGNTDTQYF
many	TRBV28	NA	TRBJ1-4	TGTGCCAGCAGTGCCTGGTCGGGCTGGGAACTGTTTTTT	CASSAWSGWELFF
NA	TRBV9	NA	TRBJ1-4	TGTGCCAGCAGCGTAGACCCAACTAATGAAAAACTGTTTTTT	CASSVDPTNEKLFF
few	TRBV7-9	NA	TRBJ2-5	TGTGCCAGCAGCCCACCGACAGTTCAAGAGACCCAGTACTTC	CASSPPTVQETQYF
few	TRBV6-2/TRBV6-3	TRBD1	TRBJ2-7	TGTGCCAGCAGTTACTCTGCGGGACAGGGGCTCGCGGGGGCCTTATGGGAGCAGTACTTC	CASSYSAGQGLAGALWEQYF
NA	TRBV20-1	NA	TRBJ2-5	TGCAGTGCTAGAGATTGGGTATCAGAAGAGACCCAGTACTTC	CSARDWVSEETQYF
many	TRBV7-2	TRBD2	TRBJ2-7	TGTGCCAGCAGCTCGGGGGGAGCCAAGTACTACGAGCAGTACTTC	CASSSGGAKYYEQYF
NA	TRBV6-1	NA	TRBJ1-4	TGTGCCAGCAGATCAGGACAGAGTGAAAAACTGTTTTTT	CASRSGQSEKLFF
few	TRBV15	NA	TRBJ2-7	TGTGCCACCAGCAGAGATCCATATGCGGGACCGGGTTACGAGCAGTACTTC	CATSRDPYAGPGYEQYF
NA	TRBV5-1	NA	TRBJ2-2	TGCGCCAGCAGCCAAACGTCCGGCAACACCGGGGAGCTGTTTTTT	CASSQTSGNTGELFF
few	TRBV5-6	TRBD2	TRBJ2-5	TGTGCCAGCACCTGGGGGGGTGTCTTAGCGGGGGACCAAGAGACCCAGTACTTC	CASTWGGVLAGDQETQYF
NA	TRBV5-1	TRBD2	TRBJ2-5	TGCGCCAGCAGCTCGGGGGGGGGCCAAGAGACCCAGTACTTC	CASSSGGGQETQYF